This T cell receptor (beta chain) emerged from a study of T cell changes during pregnancy in multiple sclerosis. Sequenced by immunoSEQ multiplex PCR; TCRdb stores in-frame clones only, minus some. Of more than 35,000 clones listed, 88% are singletons. The CDR3 contains 18 residues. Unmatched junction bases numbered 7, after V lost 2 bases and J lost 0 bases. Germline-derived CDR1 and CDR2 are KGHSH and LQKENI. The chain combines TRBV18 with TRBJ1-3; 10 bases fit TRBD1. This TCR was sampled from a female donor in good health, enrolled as a control in a pregnancy study. The specimen comprised CD8+ T cells from peripheral blood mononuclear cells, sampled after pregnancy. The chain's CDR3 is CASSPTGTGVHSGNTIYF. The CDR3 DNA is TGTGCCAGCTCACCAACCGGGACAGGGGTTCACTCTGGAAACACCATATATTTT.